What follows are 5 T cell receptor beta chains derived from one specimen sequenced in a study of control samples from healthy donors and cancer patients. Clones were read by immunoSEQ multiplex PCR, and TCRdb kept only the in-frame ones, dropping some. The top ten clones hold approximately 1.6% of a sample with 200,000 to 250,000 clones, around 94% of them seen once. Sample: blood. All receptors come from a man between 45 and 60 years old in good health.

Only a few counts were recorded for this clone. The CDR3 DNA follows: TGTGCCAGTAGTATACCGCCTCGAGCCCCGCGTGAAGCTTTCTTT. Translation gives CASSIPPRAPREAFF. This rearrangement joins TRBV19 to TRBJ1-1; D gene unclear. The CDR3 is 15 amino acids. Trimming left V 2 bases short and J 7 bases short, with 17 bases between. From germline, CDR1 is LNHDA and CDR2 SQIVND (reference sequence). The whole variable domain, filled in from reference TRBV19 and TRBJ1-1, reads DGGITQSPKYLFRKEGQNVTLSCEQNLNHDAMYWYRQDPGQGLRLIYYSQIVNDFQKGDIAEGYSVSREKKESFPLTVTSAQKNPTAFYLCASSIPPRAPREAFFGQGTRLTVV.

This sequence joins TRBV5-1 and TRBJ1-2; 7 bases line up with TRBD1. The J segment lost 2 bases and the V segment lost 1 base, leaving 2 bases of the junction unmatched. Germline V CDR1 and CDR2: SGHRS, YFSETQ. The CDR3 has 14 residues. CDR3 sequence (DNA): TGCGCCAGCAGCTTGACACAGGGGAACTATGGCTACACCTTC. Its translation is CASSLTQGNYGYTF.

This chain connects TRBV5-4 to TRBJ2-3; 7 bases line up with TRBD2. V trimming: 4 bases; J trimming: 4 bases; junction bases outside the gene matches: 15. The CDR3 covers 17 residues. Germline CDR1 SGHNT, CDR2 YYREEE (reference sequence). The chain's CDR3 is CASSRFLVAGVPDTQYF. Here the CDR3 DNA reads TGTGCCAGCAGCCGATTTTTGGTGGCGGGGGTACCAGATACGCAGTATTTT.

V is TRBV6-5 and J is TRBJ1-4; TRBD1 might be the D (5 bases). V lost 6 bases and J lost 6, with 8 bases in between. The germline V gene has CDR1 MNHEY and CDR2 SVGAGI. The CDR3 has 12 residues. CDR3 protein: CASSPGYEKLFF. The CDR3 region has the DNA TGTGCCAGCAGCCCAGGGTATGAAAAACTGTTTTTT.

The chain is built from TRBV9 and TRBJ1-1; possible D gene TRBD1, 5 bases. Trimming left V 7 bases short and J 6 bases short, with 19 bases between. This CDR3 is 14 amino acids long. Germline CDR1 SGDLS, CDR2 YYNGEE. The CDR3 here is CASGGGTRRAEAFF. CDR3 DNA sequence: TGTGCCAGCGGTGGGGGAACACGTAGAGCTGAAGCTTTCTTT.